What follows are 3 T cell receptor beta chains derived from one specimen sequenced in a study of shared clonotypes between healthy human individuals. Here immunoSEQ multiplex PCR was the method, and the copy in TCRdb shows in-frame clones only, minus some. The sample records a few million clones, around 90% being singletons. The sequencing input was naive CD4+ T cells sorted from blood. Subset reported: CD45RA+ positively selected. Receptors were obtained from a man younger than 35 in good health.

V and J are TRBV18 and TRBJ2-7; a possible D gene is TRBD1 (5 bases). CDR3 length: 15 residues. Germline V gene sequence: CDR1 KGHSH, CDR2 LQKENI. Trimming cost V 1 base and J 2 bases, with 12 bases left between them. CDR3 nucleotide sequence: TGTGCCAGCTCACCACGCTCAGGGAAAACCTACGAGCAGTACTTC. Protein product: CASSPRSGKTYEQYF.

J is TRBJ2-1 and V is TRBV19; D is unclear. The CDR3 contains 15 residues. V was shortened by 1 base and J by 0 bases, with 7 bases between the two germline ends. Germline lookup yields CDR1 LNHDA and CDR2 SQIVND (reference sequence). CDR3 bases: TGTGCCAGTAGTATAGCGTCGAGCTCCTACAATGAGCAGTTCTTC. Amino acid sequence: CASSIASSSYNEQFF.

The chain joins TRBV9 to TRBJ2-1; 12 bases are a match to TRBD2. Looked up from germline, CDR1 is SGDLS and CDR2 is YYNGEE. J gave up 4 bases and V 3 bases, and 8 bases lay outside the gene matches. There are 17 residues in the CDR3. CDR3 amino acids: CASSAWTSGARYNEQFF. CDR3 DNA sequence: TGTGCCAGCAGCGCCTGGACTAGCGGGGCTCGATACAATGAGCAGTTCTTC.